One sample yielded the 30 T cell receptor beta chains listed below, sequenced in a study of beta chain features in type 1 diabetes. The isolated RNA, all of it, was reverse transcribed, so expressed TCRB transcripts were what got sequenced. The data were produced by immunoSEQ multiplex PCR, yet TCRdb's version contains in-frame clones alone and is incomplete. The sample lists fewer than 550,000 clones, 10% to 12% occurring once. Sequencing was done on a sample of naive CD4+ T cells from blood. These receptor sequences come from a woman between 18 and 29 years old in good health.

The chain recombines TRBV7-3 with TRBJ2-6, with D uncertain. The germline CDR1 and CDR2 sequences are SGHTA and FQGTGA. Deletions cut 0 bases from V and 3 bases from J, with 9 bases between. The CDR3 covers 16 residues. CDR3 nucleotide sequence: TGTGCCAGCAGCTTAACCTTGGGGTTTGGGGCCAACGTCCTGACTTTC. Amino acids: CASSLTLGFGANVLTF.

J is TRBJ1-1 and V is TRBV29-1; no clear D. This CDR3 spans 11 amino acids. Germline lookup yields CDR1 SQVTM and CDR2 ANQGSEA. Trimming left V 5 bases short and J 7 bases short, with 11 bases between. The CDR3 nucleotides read TGCAGCGTTTCGGGCGCAGGTGAAGCTTTCTTT. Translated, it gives CSVSGAGEAFF. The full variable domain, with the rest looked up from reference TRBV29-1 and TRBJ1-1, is SAVISQKPSRDICQRGTSLTIQCQVDSQVTMMFWYRQQPGQSLTLIATANQGSEATYESGFVIDKFPISRPNLTFSTLTVSNMSPEDSSIYLCSVSGAGEAFFGQGTRLTVV.

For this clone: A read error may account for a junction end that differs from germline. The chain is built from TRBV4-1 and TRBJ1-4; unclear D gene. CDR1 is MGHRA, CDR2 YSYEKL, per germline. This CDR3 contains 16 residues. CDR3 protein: CASSQERRGDNGKLFF. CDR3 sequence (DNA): TGCGCCAGCAGCCAAGAGAGAAGAGGAGACAATGGAAAACTGTTTTTT.

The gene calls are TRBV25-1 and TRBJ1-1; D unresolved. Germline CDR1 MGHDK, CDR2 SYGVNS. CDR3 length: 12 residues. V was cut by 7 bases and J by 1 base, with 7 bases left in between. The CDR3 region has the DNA TGTGCCAGCAAAGGCCAGAACACTGAAGCTTTCTTT. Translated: CASKGQNTEAFF.

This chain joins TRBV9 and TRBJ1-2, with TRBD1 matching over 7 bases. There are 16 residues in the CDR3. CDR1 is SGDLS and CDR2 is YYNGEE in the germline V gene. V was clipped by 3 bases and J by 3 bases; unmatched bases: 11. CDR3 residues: CASSAQQGSLYYGYTF. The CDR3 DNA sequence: TGTGCCAGCAGCGCCCAACAGGGGAGCTTATACTATGGCTACACCTTC.

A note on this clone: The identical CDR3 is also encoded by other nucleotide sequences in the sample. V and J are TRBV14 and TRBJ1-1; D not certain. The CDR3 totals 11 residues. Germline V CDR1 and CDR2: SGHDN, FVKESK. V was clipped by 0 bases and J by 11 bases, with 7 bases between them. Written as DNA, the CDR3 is TGTGCCAGCAGCCAAGAATCGTCGGCTTTCTTT. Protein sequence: CASSQESSAFF.

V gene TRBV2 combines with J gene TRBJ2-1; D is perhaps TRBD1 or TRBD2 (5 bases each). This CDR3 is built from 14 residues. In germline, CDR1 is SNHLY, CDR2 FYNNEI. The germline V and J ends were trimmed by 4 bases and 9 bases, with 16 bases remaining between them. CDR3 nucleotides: TGTGCCAGCAGTGGGGACCCCCCGGGTGGTGAGCAGTTCTTC. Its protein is CASSGDPPGGEQFF.

The CDR3 loop is CASSLRGGYNEQFF. The CDR3 DNA reads as TGTGCCAGCAGCTTAAGGGGGGGTTACAATGAGCAGTTCTTC. The chain carries TRBV11-1 and TRBJ2-1, with D possibly TRBD2 on 7 matching bases. V was trimmed by 2 bases and J by 4 bases, leaving 9 bases between them. Germline assignment: CDR1 SGHAT and CDR2 FQDESV (reference sequence). The CDR3 is made up of 14 amino acids.

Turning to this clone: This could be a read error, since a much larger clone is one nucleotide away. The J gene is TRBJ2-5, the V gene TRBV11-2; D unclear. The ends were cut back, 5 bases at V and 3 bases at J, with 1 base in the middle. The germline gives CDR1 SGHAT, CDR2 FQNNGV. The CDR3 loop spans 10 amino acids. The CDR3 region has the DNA TGTGCCAGCAGCGAAGAGACCCAGTACTTC. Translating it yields CASSEETQYF.

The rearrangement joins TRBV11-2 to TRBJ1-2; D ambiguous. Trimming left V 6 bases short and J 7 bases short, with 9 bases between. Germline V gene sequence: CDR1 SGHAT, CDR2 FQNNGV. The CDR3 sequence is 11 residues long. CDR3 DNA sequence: TGTGCCAGCAGTGGTTTTTCTGGCTACACCTTC. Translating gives CASSGFSGYTF. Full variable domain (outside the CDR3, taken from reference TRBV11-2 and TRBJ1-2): EAGVAQSPRYKIIEKRQSVAFWCNPISGHATLYWYQQILGQGPKLLIQFQNNGVVDDSQLPKDRFSAERLKGVDSTLKIQPAKLEDSAVYLCASSGFSGYTFGSGTRLTVV.

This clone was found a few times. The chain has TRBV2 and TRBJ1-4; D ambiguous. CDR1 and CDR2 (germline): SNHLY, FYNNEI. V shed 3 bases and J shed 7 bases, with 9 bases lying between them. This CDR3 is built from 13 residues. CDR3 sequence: CASSDWLFEKLFF. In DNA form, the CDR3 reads TGTGCCAGCAGTGATTGGCTTTTTGAAAAACTGTTTTTT.

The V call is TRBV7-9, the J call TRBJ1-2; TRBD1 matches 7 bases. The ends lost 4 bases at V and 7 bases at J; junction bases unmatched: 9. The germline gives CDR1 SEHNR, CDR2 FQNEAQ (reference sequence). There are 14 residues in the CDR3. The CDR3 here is CASSSPGGGFGYTF. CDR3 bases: TGTGCCAGCAGCTCCCCAGGGGGTGGATTTGGCTACACCTTC.

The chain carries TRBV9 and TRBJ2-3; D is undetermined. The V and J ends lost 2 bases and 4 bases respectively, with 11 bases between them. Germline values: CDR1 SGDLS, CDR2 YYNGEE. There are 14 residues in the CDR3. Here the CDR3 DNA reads TGTGCCAGCAGCGTTACTCGAGAGTCAGATACGCAGTATTTT. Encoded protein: CASSVTRESDTQYF.

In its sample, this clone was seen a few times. The CDR3 coding sequence is TGTGCCAGCAGCCCCAGGGGGGATACGCAGTATTTT. Protein product: CASSPRGDTQYF. V is TRBV13 and J is TRBJ2-3, with 7 bases that match TRBD1. V shed 5 bases and J 6 bases; nucleotides not matched to a gene: 2. The CDR3 totals 12 residues. Germline values: CDR1 PRHDT, CDR2 FYEKMQ (reference sequence). The whole variable domain, filled in from reference TRBV13 and TRBJ2-3, reads AAGVIQSPRHLIKEKRETATLKCYPIPRHDTVYWYQQGPGQDPQFLISFYEKMQSDKGSIPDRFSAQQFSDYHSELNMSSLELGDSALYFCASSPRGDTQYFGPGTRLTVL.

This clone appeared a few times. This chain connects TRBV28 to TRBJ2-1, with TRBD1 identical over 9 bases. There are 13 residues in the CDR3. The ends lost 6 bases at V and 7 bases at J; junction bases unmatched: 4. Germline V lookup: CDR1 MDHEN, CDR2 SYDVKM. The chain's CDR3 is CASRVGQGNEQFF. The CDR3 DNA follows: TGTGCCAGCAGGGTGGGACAGGGTAATGAGCAGTTCTTC.

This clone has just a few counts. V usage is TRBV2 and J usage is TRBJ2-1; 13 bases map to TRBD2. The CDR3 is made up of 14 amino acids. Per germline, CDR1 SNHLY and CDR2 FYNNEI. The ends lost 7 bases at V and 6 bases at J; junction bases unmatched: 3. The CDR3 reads CASTRTSGSNEQFF. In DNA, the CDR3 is TGTGCCAGCACCCGGACTAGCGGGAGCAATGAGCAGTTCTTC.

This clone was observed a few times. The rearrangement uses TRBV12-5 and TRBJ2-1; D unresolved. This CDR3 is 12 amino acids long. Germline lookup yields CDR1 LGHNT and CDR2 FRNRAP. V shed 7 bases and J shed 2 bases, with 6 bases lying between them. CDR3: CASAGTYNEQFF. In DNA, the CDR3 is TGTGCTAGTGCCGGAACCTACAATGAGCAGTTCTTC.

The CDR3 DNA reads as TGTGCCTGGAGCCGGGACAGGGGTATCTATGGCTACACCTTC. Translation: CAWSRDRGIYGYTF. The V call is TRBV30, the J call TRBJ1-2; 10 bases are shared with TRBD1. J was trimmed by 4 bases and V by 3 bases; bases with no gene match: 5. Germline-derived CDR1 and CDR2 are GTSNPN and SVGIG (reference sequence). This CDR3 has 14 residues.

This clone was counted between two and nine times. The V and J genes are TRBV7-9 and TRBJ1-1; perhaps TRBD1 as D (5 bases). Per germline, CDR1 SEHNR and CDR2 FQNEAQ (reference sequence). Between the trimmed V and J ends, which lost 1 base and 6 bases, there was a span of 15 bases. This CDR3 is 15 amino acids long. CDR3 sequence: CASSLVDQGTPEAFF. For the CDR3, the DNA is TGTGCCAGCAGCTTAGTGGATCAGGGAACCCCTGAAGCTTTCTTT.

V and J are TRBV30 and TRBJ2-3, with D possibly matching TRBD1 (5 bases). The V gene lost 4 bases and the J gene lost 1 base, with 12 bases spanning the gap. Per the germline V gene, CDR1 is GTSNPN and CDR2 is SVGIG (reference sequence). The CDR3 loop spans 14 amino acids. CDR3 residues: CAWTRQGGTDTQYF. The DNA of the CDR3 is TGTGCCTGGACCCGTCAAGGGGGCACAGATACGCAGTATTTT.

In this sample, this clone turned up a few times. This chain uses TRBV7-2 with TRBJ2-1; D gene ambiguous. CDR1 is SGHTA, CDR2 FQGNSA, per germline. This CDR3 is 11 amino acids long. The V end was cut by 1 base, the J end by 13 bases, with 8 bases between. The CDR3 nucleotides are TGTGCCAGCAGCTTAGTCGAGCTTCAGTTCTTC. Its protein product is CASSLVELQFF.

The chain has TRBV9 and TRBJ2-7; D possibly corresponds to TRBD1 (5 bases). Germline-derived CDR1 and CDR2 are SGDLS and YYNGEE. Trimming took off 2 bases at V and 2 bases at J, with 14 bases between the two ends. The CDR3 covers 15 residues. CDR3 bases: TGTGCCAGCAGCGTGGGGCAGCGCTGGACCTACGAGCAGTACTTC. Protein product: CASSVGQRWTYEQYF.

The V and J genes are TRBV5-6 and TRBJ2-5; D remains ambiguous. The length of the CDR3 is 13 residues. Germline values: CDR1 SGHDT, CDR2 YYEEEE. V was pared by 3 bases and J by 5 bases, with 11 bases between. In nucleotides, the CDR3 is TGTGCCAGCAGCTCAAGACCGAGGGAGACCCAGTACTTC. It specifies CASSSRPRETQYF.

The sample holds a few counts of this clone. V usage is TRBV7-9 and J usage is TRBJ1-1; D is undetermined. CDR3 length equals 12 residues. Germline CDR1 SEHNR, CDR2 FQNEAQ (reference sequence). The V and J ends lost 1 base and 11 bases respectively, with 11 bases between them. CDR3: CASSLVDHQAFF. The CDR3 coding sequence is TGTGCCAGCAGCTTAGTGGATCATCAGGCTTTCTTT.

CDR3 amino acids: CASRTRTGGRETQYF. The DNA for the CDR3 is TGTGCCAGCAGGACAAGGACAGGGGGCCGAGAGACCCAGTACTTC. The chain combines TRBV6-5 with TRBJ2-5, with 11 bases aligning to TRBD1. Germline CDR1 and CDR2: MNHEY and SVGAGI. There are 15 residues in the CDR3. After removal of 6 bases from V and 4 bases from J, the junction contained 7 bases not matched to a gene.

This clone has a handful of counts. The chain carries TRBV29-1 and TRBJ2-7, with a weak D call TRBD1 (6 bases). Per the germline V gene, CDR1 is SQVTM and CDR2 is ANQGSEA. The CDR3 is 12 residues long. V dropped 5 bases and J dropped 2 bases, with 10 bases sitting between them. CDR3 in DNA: TGCAGCGTTAAGACAGGAACCTACGAGCAGTACTTC. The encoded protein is CSVKTGTYEQYF.

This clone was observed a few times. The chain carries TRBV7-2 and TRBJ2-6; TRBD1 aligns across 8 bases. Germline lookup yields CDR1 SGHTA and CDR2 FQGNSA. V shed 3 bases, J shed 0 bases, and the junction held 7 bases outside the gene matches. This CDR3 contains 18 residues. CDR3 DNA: TGTGCCAGCAGCTTGGGACAGGTGACAGTCTCTGGGGCCAACGTCCTGACTTTC. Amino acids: CASSLGQVTVSGANVLTF.

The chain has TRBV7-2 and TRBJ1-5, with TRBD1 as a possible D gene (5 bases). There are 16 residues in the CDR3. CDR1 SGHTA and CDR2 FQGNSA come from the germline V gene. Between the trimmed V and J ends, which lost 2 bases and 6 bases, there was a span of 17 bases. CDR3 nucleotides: TGTGCCAGCAGCTTACGCGGGGGAGCGGGCAGTCAGCCCCAGCATTTT. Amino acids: CASSLRGGAGSQPQHF.

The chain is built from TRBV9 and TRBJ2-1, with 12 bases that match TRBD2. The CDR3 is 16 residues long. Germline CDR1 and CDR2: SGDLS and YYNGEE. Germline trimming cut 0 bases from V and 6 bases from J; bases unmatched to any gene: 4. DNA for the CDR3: TGTGCCAGCAGCGTAGAACTAGCGGGGGGAGGCAATGAGCAGTTCTTC. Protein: CASSVELAGGGNEQFF. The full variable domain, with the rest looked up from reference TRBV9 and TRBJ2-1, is DSGVTQTPKHLITATGQRVTLRCSPRSGDLSVYWYQQSLDQGLQFLIQYYNGEERAKGNILERFSAQQFPDLHSELNLSSLELGDSALYFCASSVELAGGGNEQFFGPGTRLTVL.

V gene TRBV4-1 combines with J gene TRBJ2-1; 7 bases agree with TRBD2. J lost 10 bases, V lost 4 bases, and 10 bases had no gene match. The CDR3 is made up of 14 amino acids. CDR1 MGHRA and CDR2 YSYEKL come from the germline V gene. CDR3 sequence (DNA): TGCGCCAGCAGCCTTGACAGACTAGCAAGGGAGCAGTTCTTC. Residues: CASSLDRLAREQFF.